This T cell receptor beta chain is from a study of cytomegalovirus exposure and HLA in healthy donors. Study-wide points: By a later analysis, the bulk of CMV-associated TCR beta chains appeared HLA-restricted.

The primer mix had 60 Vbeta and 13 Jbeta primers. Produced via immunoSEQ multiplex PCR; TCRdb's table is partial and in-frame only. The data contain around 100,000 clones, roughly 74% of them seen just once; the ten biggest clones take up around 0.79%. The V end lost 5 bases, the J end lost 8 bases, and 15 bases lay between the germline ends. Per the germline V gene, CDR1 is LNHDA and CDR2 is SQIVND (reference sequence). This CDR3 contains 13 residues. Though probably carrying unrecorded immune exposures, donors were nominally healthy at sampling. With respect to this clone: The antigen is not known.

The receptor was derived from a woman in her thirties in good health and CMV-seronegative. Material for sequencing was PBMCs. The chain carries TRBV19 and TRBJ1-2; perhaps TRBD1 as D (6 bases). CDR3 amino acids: CASSPLQGAGYTF. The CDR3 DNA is TGTGCCAGTAGTCCCTTACAGGGAGCGGGCTACACCTTC.